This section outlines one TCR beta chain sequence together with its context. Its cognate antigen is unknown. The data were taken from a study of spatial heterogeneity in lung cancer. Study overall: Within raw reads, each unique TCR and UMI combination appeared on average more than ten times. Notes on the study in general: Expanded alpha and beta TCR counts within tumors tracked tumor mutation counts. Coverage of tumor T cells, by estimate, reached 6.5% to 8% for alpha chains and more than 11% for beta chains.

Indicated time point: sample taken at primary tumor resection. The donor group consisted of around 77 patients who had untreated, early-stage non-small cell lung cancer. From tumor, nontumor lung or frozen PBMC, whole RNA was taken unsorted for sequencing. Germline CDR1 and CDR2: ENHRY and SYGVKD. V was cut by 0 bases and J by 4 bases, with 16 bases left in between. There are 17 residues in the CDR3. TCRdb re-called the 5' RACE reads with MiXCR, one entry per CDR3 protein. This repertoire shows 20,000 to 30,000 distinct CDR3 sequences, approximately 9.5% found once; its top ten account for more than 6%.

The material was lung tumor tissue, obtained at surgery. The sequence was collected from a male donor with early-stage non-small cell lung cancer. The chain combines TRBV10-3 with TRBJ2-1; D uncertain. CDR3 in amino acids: CAISESSSYVQYNEQFF. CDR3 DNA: TGTGCCATCAGTGAGTCGAGTAGCTATGTTCAGTACAATGAGCAGTTCTTC.